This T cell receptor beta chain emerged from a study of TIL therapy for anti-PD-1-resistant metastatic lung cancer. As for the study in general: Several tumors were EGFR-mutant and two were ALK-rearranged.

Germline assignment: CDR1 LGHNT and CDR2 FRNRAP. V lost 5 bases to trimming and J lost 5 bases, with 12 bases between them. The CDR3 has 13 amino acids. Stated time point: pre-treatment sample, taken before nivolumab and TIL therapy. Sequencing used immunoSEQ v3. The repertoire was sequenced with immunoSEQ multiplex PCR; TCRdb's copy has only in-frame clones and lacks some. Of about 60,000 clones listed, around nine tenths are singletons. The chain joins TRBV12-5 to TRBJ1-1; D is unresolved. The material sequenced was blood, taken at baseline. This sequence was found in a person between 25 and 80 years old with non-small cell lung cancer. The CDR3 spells CASGLLGRTEAFF. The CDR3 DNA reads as TGTGCTAGTGGTCTTCTGGGTCGTACTGAAGCTTTCTTT. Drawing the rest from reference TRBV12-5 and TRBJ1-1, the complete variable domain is DARVTQTPRHKVTEMGQEVTMRCQPILGHNTVFWYRQTMMQGLELLAYFRNRAPLDDSGMPKDRFSAEMPDATLATLKIQPSEPRDSAVYFCASGLLGRTEAFFGQGTRLTVV.